Below, 8 T cell receptor beta chains from the same sample are listed, as sequenced in a study of blood T cell repertoires in COVID-19. Measured with immunoSEQ multiplex PCR; TCRdb has only the in-frame clones, and not every one. The sample yields some 300,000 clones, 85% to 90% seen once. Sequenced material: peripheral blood. The receptors derive from a man in his 70s with acute or convalescent COVID-19.

This chain connects TRBV19 to TRBJ1-2, with TRBD1 matching 7 bases. V shed 6 bases and J 2 bases; nucleotides not matched to a gene: 9. This CDR3 comprises 15 residues. CDR1 and CDR2 (germline): LNHDA, SQIVND (reference sequence). The CDR3 DNA reads as TGTGCCAGTAGCCCTACAGGGGTTGGGAACTATGGCTACACCTTC. Translation gives CASSPTGVGNYGYTF.

The V call is TRBV7-3, the J call TRBJ2-2, with TRBD1 matching over 7 bases. CDR1 and CDR2 (germline): SGHTA, FQGTGA. Germline trimming cut 5 bases from V and 7 bases from J; bases unmatched to any gene: 4. The CDR3 sequence is 13 residues long. As DNA, the CDR3 is TGTGCCAGCAGCCAGGGGGTCGTCGGGGAGCTGTTTTTT. Translated: CASSQGVVGELFF.

V is TRBV5-4 and J is TRBJ2-5; perhaps TRBD1 as D (5 bases). The germline V gene encodes CDR1 SGHNT and CDR2 YYREEE (reference sequence). This CDR3 is built from 15 residues. Trimming removed 4 bases from V and 1 base from J, with 14 bases in between. CDR3 region: CASSPRSTGQETQYF. In DNA form, the CDR3 reads TGTGCCAGCAGCCCCAGATCCACAGGCCAAGAGACCCAGTACTTC.

The V gene is TRBV2, the J gene TRBJ1-5; D perhaps matches TRBD1 (5 bases). The CDR3 loop spans 15 amino acids. Germline-derived CDR1 and CDR2 are SNHLY and FYNNEI. V was cut by 5 bases and J by 2 bases, with 13 bases left in between. The CDR3 DNA follows: TGTGCCAGCAGTCCAACGGTAGGGGGCAATCAGCCCCAGCATTTT. Its protein is CASSPTVGGNQPQHF.

The chain has TRBV11-3 and TRBJ2-6; 10 bases agree with TRBD1. J gave up 1 base and V 5 bases, and 5 bases lay outside the gene matches. There are 17 residues in the CDR3. Germline CDR1 is SGHNT and CDR2 is YENEEA. CDR3 DNA: TGTGCCAGCAGCCTCGGGACAGGGGCTTCTGGGGCCAACGTCCTGACTTTC. The encoded protein is CASSLGTGASGANVLTF. Variable domain in full (rest from reference TRBV11-3 and TRBJ2-6): EAGVVQSPRYKIIEKKQPVAFWCNPISGHNTLYWYLQNLGQGPELLIRYENEEAVDDSQLPKDRFSAERLKGVDSTLKIQPAELGDSAVYLCASSLGTGASGANVLTFGAGSRLTVL.

The chain combines TRBV25-1 with TRBJ2-7; weak D call: TRBD2 (6 bases). The V end was cut by 6 bases, the J end by 0 bases, with 6 bases between. Germline CDR1 MGHDK, CDR2 SYGVNS. The CDR3 is made up of 12 amino acids. The CDR3: CASRDYSYEQYF. In DNA, the CDR3 is TGTGCCAGCAGGGACTACTCCTACGAGCAGTACTTC.

V and J are TRBV10-3 and TRBJ2-2, with D perhaps matching TRBD2 (5 bases). The CDR3 is made up of 13 amino acids. V dropped 3 bases and J dropped 4 bases, with 6 bases sitting between them. Germline CDR1 and CDR2: ENHRY and SYGVKD. The CDR3 DNA reads as TGTGCCATCAGTGACGGGGTCACCGGGGAGCTGTTTTTT. Its protein product is CAISDGVTGELFF.

The chain recombines TRBV4-3 with TRBJ2-3; 7 bases line up with TRBD1. CDR1 is LGHNA and CDR2 is YSLEER in the germline V gene. With 3 bases clipped from V and 0 bases from J, the junction kept 3 bases outside the gene matches. The CDR3 loop spans 15 amino acids. The CDR3 protein is CASSQGQPSTDTQYF. CDR3 in DNA: TGCGCCAGCAGCCAGGGACAGCCTAGCACAGATACGCAGTATTTT.